This T cell receptor beta chain is from a study of CD8+ T cells in alopecia areata. Study conclusions and caveats: Patients showed less clear TCR sequence sharing than mice, possibly partly because of HLA diversity. Especially in alopecia totalis/universalis, lesional scalp showed greater clonality than normal scalp did. Normal skin contains resident alphabeta T cells, and these are also sequenced in scalp samples.

As the sequencing template, cDNA was produced by extracting RNA and reverse transcribing it. Repertoires were generated with immunoSEQ multiplex PCR, while TCRdb's copy carries only in-frame clones and drops some. Among roughly 150,000 clones listed, roughly 60% were seen once. The researchers isolated CD4+ and CD8+ T cells from PBMCs by sorting. This clone came up once. Its specificity is not known. Losses at the gene ends were 2 bases for V and 8 bases for J; bases not matched to a gene: 8. Germline V gene lookup returns CDR1 MNHNY and CDR2 SVGAGI (reference sequence). The CDR3 extends over 14 amino acids.

This TCR came from a human donor in good health. The sequenced material came from CD4+ T cells sorted from blood. V gene TRBV6-6 combines with J gene TRBJ1-2; TRBD1 agrees at 7 bases. The CDR3, as DNA: TGTGCCAGCAGTTACGCACAGGGGTCGTACGGCTACACCTTC. Amino acid sequence: CASSYAQGSYGYTF.